Given below is one TCR beta chain in context. Its specificity is unknown. Sequencing used immunoSEQ multiplex PCR; TCRdb keeps in-frame clones, though not all of them. This table holds tens of thousands of clones, approximately 83% found once. This CDR3 contains 15 residues. V lost 4 bases, J lost 0 bases, and 12 bases lay in between. Germline V gene data show CDR1 as MNHEY and CDR2 as SMNVEV (reference sequence). This entry comes from a study of early stage breast cancer tumors. Overall study: Average read coverage per sample was 7.5 to 10-fold. Overall study results and limits: Most shared enriched TCRB sequences were commonly generated ones.

Material: blood. This chain links TRBV27 with TRBJ2-5; the D gene is possibly TRBD2 (5 bases). The receptor was isolated from a person aged 45-65 years with breast cancer. Here the CDR3 reads CASSSAGPYQETQYF. The CDR3 DNA follows: TGTGCCAGCAGTTCGGCGGGCCCCTACCAAGAGACCCAGTACTTC.